Below are 27 T cell receptor beta chains sequenced from a single sample in a study of OX40 agonist ivuxolimab in advanced cancers. Here immunoSEQ multiplex PCR was the method, and the copy in TCRdb shows in-frame clones only, minus some. The sample shows about 73,000 clones, roughly 90% of them seen only once. The input for sequencing was CD4+ or CD8+ T cells sorted from blood, taken in a trial of the OX40 agonist ivuxolimab. These receptor sequences come from an adult with an advanced solid tumor such as melanoma, head and neck, liver or kidney cancer.

V is TRBV18 and J is TRBJ1-3; 8 positions agree with TRBD1. The trim removed 3 bases at V and 3 bases at J, leaving 10 bases unmatched. From germline, CDR1 is KGHSH and CDR2 LQKENI. The CDR3 is 17 residues long. CDR3 DNA: TGTGCCAGCTCACCGCCGAGGACAGGGACCGTTGGAAACACCATATATTTT. This codes for CASSPPRTGTVGNTIYF. Together with reference TRBV18 and TRBJ1-3, the CDR3 gives the full variable domain: NAGVMQNPRHLVRRRGQEARLRCSPMKGHSHVYWYRQLPEEGLKFMVYLQKENIIDESGMPKERFSAEFPKEGPSILRIQQVVRGDSAAYFCASSPPRTGTVGNTIYFGEGSWLTVV.

This clone has a single count. The chain employs TRBV19 and TRBJ2-7, with a tentative D call TRBD1 (6 bases). With 3 bases removed from V and 2 bases from J, the gap between germline ends came to 11 bases. The CDR3 is 14 residues long. CDR1 LNHDA and CDR2 SQIVND come from the germline V gene (reference sequence). In DNA form, the CDR3 reads TGTGCCAGTAGTATCCAGGACAGCACCTACGAGCAGTACTTC. This sequence encodes CASSIQDSTYEQYF. Full variable domain (remainder filled in from reference TRBV19 and TRBJ2-7): DGGITQSPKYLFRKEGQNVTLSCEQNLNHDAMYWYRQDPGQGLRLIYYSQIVNDFQKGDIAEGYSVSREKKESFPLTVTSAQKNPTAFYLCASSIQDSTYEQYFGPGTRLTVT.

The chain uses TRBV13 and TRBJ2-6; the match to TRBD1 covers 8 bases. The CDR3 extends over 18 amino acids. Germline lookup yields CDR1 PRHDT and CDR2 FYEKMQ (reference sequence). With V trimmed by 3 bases and J by 0 bases, 7 bases remained unmatched. CDR3 DNA: TGTGCCAGCAGCTTCTTGACAGGGGAAAACTCTGGGGCCAACGTCCTGACTTTC. Its protein is CASSFLTGENSGANVLTF. Filled out from reference TRBV13 and TRBJ2-6, the complete variable domain reads AAGVIQSPRHLIKEKRETATLKCYPIPRHDTVYWYQQGPGQDPQFLISFYEKMQSDKGSIPDRFSAQQFSDYHSELNMSSLELGDSALYFCASSFLTGENSGANVLTFGAGSRLTVL.

This clone was found a few times. CDR3 in amino acids: CASSSSTSGGSDTQYF. CDR3 coding DNA: TGTGCCAGCAGCTCGAGTACTAGCGGGGGATCAGATACGCAGTATTTT. This chain uses TRBV7-9 with TRBJ2-3; 11 bases map to TRBD2. V shed 4 bases and J 4 bases; nucleotides not matched to a gene: 7. This CDR3 contains 16 residues. The germline V gene has CDR1 SEHNR and CDR2 FQNEAQ (reference sequence).

This chain connects TRBV7-9 to TRBJ1-3, with D tentatively TRBD1 (5 bases). V was cut by 5 bases and J by 0 bases, with 17 bases left in between. Germline V gene data show CDR1 as SEHNR and CDR2 as FQNEAQ (reference sequence). This CDR3 contains 17 residues. DNA for the CDR3: TGTGCCAGCAGCCCCCCTTGGGGGGGATACTCTGGAAACACCATATATTTT. Protein sequence: CASSPPWGGYSGNTIYF.

The gene calls are TRBV5-6 and TRBJ2-3; D call uncertain. CDR3 length: 15 amino acids. Germline-derived CDR1 and CDR2 are SGHDT and YYEEEE. V was pared by 0 bases and J by 3 bases, with 11 bases between. The CDR3 coding sequence is TGTGCCAGCAGCTTGGGAGTGGATGGTACAGATACGCAGTATTTT. Translated: CASSLGVDGTDTQYF.

The rearrangement uses TRBV7-9 and TRBJ1-1; possible D gene TRBD1, 5 bases. V was clipped by 4 bases and J by 4 bases, with 13 bases between them. Germline V lookup: CDR1 SEHNR, CDR2 FQNEAQ (reference sequence). The CDR3 totals 14 residues. CDR3 coding DNA: TGTGCCAGCAGCTGGAACGGGGGAGGCACTGAAGCTTTCTTT. As protein: CASSWNGGGTEAFF.

The chain is built from TRBV9 and TRBJ2-3; D is ambiguous. The CDR3 totals 13 residues. The germline V gene has CDR1 SGDLS and CDR2 YYNGEE. Trimming cost V 4 bases and J 4 bases, with 10 bases left between them. The CDR3 DNA reads as TGTGCCAGCAGCCCTGGTTCGGCAGATACGCAGTATTTT. It translates to CASSPGSADTQYF.

The J gene is TRBJ1-2, the V gene TRBV7-8, with D perhaps TRBD1 (6 bases). Germline values: CDR1 SGHVS, CDR2 FQNEAQ. The CDR3 is 13 residues long. V was trimmed by 5 bases and J by 3 bases, leaving 10 bases between them. Here the CDR3 reads CASSGDNYYGYTF. As DNA, the CDR3 is TGTGCCAGCAGCGGGGACAATTACTATGGCTACACCTTC.

The V and J genes are TRBV4-1 and TRBJ2-1; the D is unclear. V was pared by 2 bases and J by 7 bases, with 6 bases between. Germline values: CDR1 MGHRA, CDR2 YSYEKL. CDR3 length: 12 residues. CDR3 sequence reads: CASSQHENEQFF. CDR3 bases: TGCGCCAGCAGCCAACACGAGAATGAGCAGTTCTTC.

For this clone: At the DNA level, this CDR3 is encoded by other sequences in the same sample as well. The chain combines TRBV7-8 with TRBJ2-7; TRBD1 agrees at 8 bases. The CDR3 is 14 residues long. The germline V gene has CDR1 SGHVS and CDR2 FQNEAQ. V shed 0 bases, J shed 6 bases, and the junction held 4 bases outside the gene matches. DNA of the CDR3: TGTGCCAGCAGCTTAGCGGCAGGGGGCTCCGAGCAGTACTTC. Translated: CASSLAAGGSEQYF.

The rearrangement links TRBV11-2 to TRBJ1-3; 8 nucleotides line up with TRBD1. The CDR3 spans 14 residues. CDR1 is SGHAT, CDR2 FQNNGV, per germline. The V gene end was trimmed by 5 bases and the J gene end by 2 bases; junction bases not matched to a gene: 2. CDR3 coding DNA: TGTGCCAGCAGCGGACAGGGTCCTGGAAACACCATATATTTT. Its translation: CASSGQGPGNTIYF.

The DNA of the CDR3 is TGTGCCAGCAGCTTAGCCCGTTTACAGGACAACTACGAGCAGTACTTC. It yields the protein CASSLARLQDNYEQYF. This rearrangement joins TRBV11-3 to TRBJ2-7; D might be TRBD1 (5 bases). The CDR3 sequence is 16 residues long. CDR1 is SGHNT and CDR2 is YENEEA in the germline V gene. V lost 1 base and J 3 bases, leaving 16 bases between the germline ends.

Here the CDR3 DNA reads TGTGCCAGCAGCCCGGGGAAGAGTGGTAATGAAAAACTGTTTTTT. This gives the protein CASSPGKSGNEKLFF. The chain combines TRBV13 with TRBJ1-4, with unresolved D. The V end was cut by 5 bases, the J end by 4 bases, with 14 bases between. CDR3 length: 15 residues. Germline-derived CDR1 and CDR2 are PRHDT and FYEKMQ (reference sequence).

The J gene is TRBJ2-2, the V gene TRBV5-6; D gene uncertain. The V and J ends lost 0 bases and 5 bases respectively, with 8 bases between them. The CDR3 length is 14 residues. Germline CDR1 reads SGHDT; CDR2 reads YYEEEE. This CDR3 is CASSLDPSTGELFF. Here the CDR3 DNA reads TGTGCCAGCAGCTTGGATCCTTCAACCGGGGAGCTGTTTTTT.

This chain links TRBV11-2 with TRBJ2-7; D is possibly TRBD2 (6 bases). Germline CDR1 reads SGHAT; CDR2 reads FQNNGV. CDR3 size: 16 residues. V was shortened by 1 base and J by 3 bases, with 16 bases between the two germline ends. CDR3 residues: CASSLALQGGGYEQYF. CDR3 nucleotides: TGTGCCAGCAGCTTAGCCCTCCAGGGAGGAGGCTACGAGCAGTACTTC.

This rearrangement joins TRBV4-2 to TRBJ2-3, with TRBD2 identical over 15 bases. V gave up 2 bases and J gave up 2 bases; unmatched junction bases: 5. Germline V gene sequence: CDR1 LGHNA, CDR2 YNFKEQ. The CDR3 contains 18 residues. CDR3 sequence: CASSQPGTSGGLTDTQYF. The CDR3 DNA follows: TGTGCCAGCAGCCAACCCGGGACTAGCGGGGGGCTCACAGATACGCAGTATTTT.

The V and J genes are TRBV13 and TRBJ2-7; 8 bases agree with TRBD2. Losses at the gene ends were 7 bases for V and 0 bases for J; bases not matched to a gene: 5. The germline V gene encodes CDR1 PRHDT and CDR2 FYEKMQ (reference sequence). The CDR3 loop spans 14 amino acids. The CDR3: CASNSGKPSYEQYF. The CDR3 DNA is TGTGCCAGCAATAGCGGGAAACCCTCCTACGAGCAGTACTTC.

The V call is TRBV11-2, the J call TRBJ1-3; D is perhaps TRBD1 (6 bases). The V and J ends lost 5 bases and 5 bases respectively, with 16 bases between them. Germline CDR1 reads SGHAT; CDR2 reads FQNNGV. CDR3 size: 15 residues. The CDR3 loop is CASSRKGDIRNTIYF. DNA of the CDR3: TGTGCCAGCAGCCGGAAGGGGGACATCCGAAACACCATATATTTT.

V is TRBV7-2 and J is TRBJ1-1, with D hard to call. V gave up 3 bases and J gave up 1 base, with 9 bases separating them. The germline V gene has CDR1 SGHTA and CDR2 FQGNSA. This CDR3 region has 14 residues. This chain's CDR3 is CASSFDTWNTEAFF. CDR3 coding DNA: TGTGCCAGCAGCTTTGACACGTGGAACACTGAAGCTTTCTTT.

This clone was recorded once. This sequence joins TRBV11-3 and TRBJ2-3; 8 nucleotides line up with TRBD2. The CDR3 is made up of 16 amino acids. V dropped 4 bases and J dropped 3; count of bases not matched to a gene: 9. CDR1 SGHNT and CDR2 YENEEA come from the germline V gene. The CDR3 DNA is TGTGCCAGCAGCTCCGGGGAGCGGGGGCTTACAGATACGCAGTATTTT. It codes for CASSSGERGLTDTQYF.

The chain joins TRBV11-2 to TRBJ2-3, with 8 bases fitting TRBD1. Per the germline V gene, CDR1 is SGHAT and CDR2 is FQNNGV. This CDR3 is built from 15 residues. Trimming at V came to 5 bases and at J to 8 bases, leaving 12 bases not matched to a gene. For the CDR3, the DNA is TGTGCCAGCAGCGACCCGGGACAGGACCTGGGTACGCAGTATTTT. This encodes CASSDPGQDLGTQYF.

V usage is TRBV5-1 and J usage is TRBJ2-7, with D maybe TRBD1 (6 bases). Germline CDR1 and CDR2: SGHRS and YFSETQ. The V end was cut by 2 bases, the J end by 9 bases, with 21 bases between. The CDR3 sequence is 15 residues long. This CDR3 reads CASSFKEGQPARQYF. DNA of the CDR3: TGCGCCAGCAGCTTTAAAGAAGGACAGCCGGCTCGGCAGTACTTC.

This clone was found once. This sequence joins TRBV7-6 and TRBJ1-1, with D perhaps matching TRBD1 (5 bases). This CDR3 has 15 residues. Deletions cut 1 base from V and 0 bases from J, with 9 bases between. Germline values: CDR1 SGHVS, CDR2 FNYEAQ. The CDR3 bases are TGTGCCAGCAGCTTAGAGGCGGGGGTGAACACTGAAGCTTTCTTT. It is translated as CASSLEAGVNTEAFF.

The chain employs TRBV10-1 and TRBJ2-3; 16 bases match TRBD2. There are 17 residues in the CDR3. Trimming removed 5 bases from V and 4 bases from J; junction bases left unmatched: 6. Germline lookup yields CDR1 WNHNN and CDR2 SYGVQD (reference sequence). CDR3 sequence (DNA): TGCGCCAGCAGTTCCGGGACTAGCGGGGGGGTCTCAGATACGCAGTATTTT. Amino acids: CASSSGTSGGVSDTQYF.

CDR3 sequence reads: CASSPEEPSYNEQFF. Here the CDR3 DNA reads TGTGCCAGCTCACCAGAGGAGCCTTCCTACAATGAGCAGTTCTTC. This chain uses TRBV18 with TRBJ2-1; D remains ambiguous. Trimming shortened V by 2 bases and J by 1 base, and 9 bases separated the two germline ends. The CDR3 consists of 15 residues. The V gene's germline CDR1 is KGHSH and CDR2 LQKENI.

Notes on this clone: Germline and junction disagree at one end, which may indicate a read error. This chain joins TRBV6-5 and TRBJ1-2; D is ambiguous. The CDR3 contains 15 residues. Germline CDR1 MNHEY, CDR2 SVGAGI. CDR3 DNA: TGTGCCAGCAGTTACAGCAGGAACTCTAACTATGGCTGCACCTTC. It is translated as CASSYSRNSNYGCTF.